This entry lists 5 T cell receptor beta chains sequenced from one sample in a study of molecular identifiers for immune sequencing clone quantification. TCRdb recomputed calls from the PCR reads with MiXCR, one row per CDR3 protein. The data hold about 510,000 distinct CDR3 sequences, with about a fifth observed a single time. The source material was naive CD8+ T cells from blood, with Jurkat cell RNA spiked in. Sample subset: FACS-sorted CD8+CD4-CCR7+CD45RA+ naive T cells. Receptors were obtained from a human donor in good health. Some libraries in this study had Jurkat cell RNA spiked in.

V and J are TRBV9 and TRBJ2-7; a weak D match, TRBD1 (6 bases). The CDR3 runs to 16 residues. Germline loops: CDR1 SGDLS, CDR2 YYNGEE. V was pared by 0 bases and J by 0 bases, with 13 bases between. The DNA for the CDR3 is TGTGCCAGCAGCGTAGGAACGGGACAACTCTCCTACGAGCAGTACTTC. This gives the protein CASSVGTGQLSYEQYF.

Worth noting for this clonotype: One base away lies a much larger clone, so this may be a sequencing read error. The chain couples TRBV5-1 to TRBJ2-5; D might be TRBD2 (6 bases). CDR3 length: 14 amino acids. V gave up 0 bases and J gave up 3 bases, with 9 bases separating them. CDR1 is SGHRS and CDR2 is YFSETQ in the germline V gene. The CDR3 DNA sequence: TGCGCCAGCAGCTTGGGGGGGGTGGAAGAGACCCAGTACTTC. Translating it yields CASSLGGVEETQYF.

V gene TRBV4-3 combines with J gene TRBJ1-2, with 12 positions matching TRBD1. The CDR3 runs to 16 residues. The V gene's germline CDR1 is LGHNA and CDR2 YSLEER. Unmatched junction bases numbered 3, after V lost 1 base and J lost 3 bases. CDR3 loop: CASSQAGTGGDYGYTF. The CDR3 nucleotides read TGCGCCAGCAGCCAAGCCGGGACAGGGGGCGACTATGGCTACACCTTC.

This clonotype occurred a few times. The chain uses TRBV10-2 and TRBJ1-6; a weak D match, TRBD1 (5 bases). The CDR3 has 15 amino acids. V was clipped by 0 bases and J by 8 bases, with 11 bases between them. The germline gives CDR1 WSHSY, CDR2 SAAADI. In nucleotides, the CDR3 is TGCGCCAGCAGTGAGTCGACTGGGGGGTATTCACCCCTCCACTTT. Protein: CASSESTGGYSPLHF.

The V call is TRBV29-1, the J call TRBJ1-2; D unresolved. Looked up from germline, CDR1 is SQVTM and CDR2 is ANQGSEA. The CDR3 is 18 amino acids. Trimming shortened V by 1 base and J by 0 bases, and 21 bases separated the two germline ends. The CDR3 here is CSVEARDIPELANYGYTF. CDR3 nucleotides: TGCAGCGTTGAAGCACGAGATATTCCTGAGTTAGCTAACTATGGCTACACCTTC.